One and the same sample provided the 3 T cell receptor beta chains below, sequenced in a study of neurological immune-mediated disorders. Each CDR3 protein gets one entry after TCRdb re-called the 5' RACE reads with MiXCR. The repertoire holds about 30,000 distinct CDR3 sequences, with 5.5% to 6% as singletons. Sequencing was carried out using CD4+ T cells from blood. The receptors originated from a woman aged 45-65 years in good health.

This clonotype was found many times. As DNA, the CDR3 is TGTGCCAGCAGCCAATCGGACAGGGGCAATCAGCCCCAGCATTTT. As protein: CASSQSDRGNQPQHF. The rearrangement joins TRBV3-1 to TRBJ1-5, with 8 bases matching TRBD1. CDR1 and CDR2 from the germline V gene are LGHDT and YNNKEL (reference sequence). The CDR3 spans 15 residues. Trimming at V came to 2 bases and at J to 2 bases, leaving 2 bases not matched to a gene.

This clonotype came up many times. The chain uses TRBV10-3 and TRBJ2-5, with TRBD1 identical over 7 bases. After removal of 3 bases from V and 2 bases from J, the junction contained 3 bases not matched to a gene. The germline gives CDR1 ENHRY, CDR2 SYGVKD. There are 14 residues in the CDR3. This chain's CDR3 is CAISERRGQETQYF. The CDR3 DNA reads TGTGCCATCAGTGAACGCAGGGGGCAAGAGACCCAGTACTTC.

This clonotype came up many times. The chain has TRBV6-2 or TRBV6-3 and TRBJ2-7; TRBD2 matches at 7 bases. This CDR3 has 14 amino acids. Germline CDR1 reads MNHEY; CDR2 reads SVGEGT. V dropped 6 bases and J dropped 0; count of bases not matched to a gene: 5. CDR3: CASRTGGSSYEQYF. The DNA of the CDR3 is TGTGCCAGCAGGACGGGGGGAAGCTCCTACGAGCAGTACTTC.